This T cell receptor beta chain was observed in a study of T cell repertoires in aging, cancer and after chemotherapy. The germline V gene encodes CDR1 SQVTM and CDR2 ANQGSEA. The CDR3 spans 16 residues. Unmatched junction bases numbered 14, after V lost 2 bases and J lost 10 bases. TCR beta rearrangements were amplified from peripheral blood genomic DNA. Rearranged V-D-J TRB sequences were amplified with a mixed TRB-A/B primer pool. In TCRdb, the multiplex PCR reads were re-called with MiXCR into one record per CDR3 protein. In the table there are 2,900 or so distinct CDR3 sequences, roughly 22% of which are singletons.

The rearrangement uses TRBV29-1 and TRBJ2-1; 10 nucleotides match TRBD2. Sequenced material: blood. The sequence was collected from a human donor with a solid tumor. The chain's CDR3 is CSVESLAGAPWGEQFF. The CDR3 DNA reads TGCAGCGTTGAATCTCTAGCGGGGGCTCCTTGGGGGGAGCAGTTCTTC.